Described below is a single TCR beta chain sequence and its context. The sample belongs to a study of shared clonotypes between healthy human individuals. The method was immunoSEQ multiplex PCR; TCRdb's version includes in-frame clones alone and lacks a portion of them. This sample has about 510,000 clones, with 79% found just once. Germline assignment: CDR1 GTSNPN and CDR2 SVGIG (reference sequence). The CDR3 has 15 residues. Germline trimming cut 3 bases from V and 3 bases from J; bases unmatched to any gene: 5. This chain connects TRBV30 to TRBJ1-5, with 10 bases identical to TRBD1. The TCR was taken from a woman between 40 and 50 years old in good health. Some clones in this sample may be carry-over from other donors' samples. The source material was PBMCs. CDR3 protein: CAWRAGTGVNQPQHF. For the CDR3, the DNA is TGTGCCTGGAGAGCCGGGACAGGGGTCAATCAGCCCCAGCATTTT.